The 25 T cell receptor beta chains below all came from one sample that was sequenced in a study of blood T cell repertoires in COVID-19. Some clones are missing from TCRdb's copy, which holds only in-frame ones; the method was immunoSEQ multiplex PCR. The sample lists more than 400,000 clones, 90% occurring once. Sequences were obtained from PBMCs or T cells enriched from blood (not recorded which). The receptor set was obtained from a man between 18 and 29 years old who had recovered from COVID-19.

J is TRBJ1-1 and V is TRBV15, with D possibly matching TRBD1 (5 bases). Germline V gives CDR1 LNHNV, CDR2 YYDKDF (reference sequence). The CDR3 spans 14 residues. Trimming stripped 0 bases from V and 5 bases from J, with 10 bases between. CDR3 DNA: TGTGCCACCAGCAGAGAAGGGGATGAAACTGAAGCTTTCTTT. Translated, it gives CATSREGDETEAFF.

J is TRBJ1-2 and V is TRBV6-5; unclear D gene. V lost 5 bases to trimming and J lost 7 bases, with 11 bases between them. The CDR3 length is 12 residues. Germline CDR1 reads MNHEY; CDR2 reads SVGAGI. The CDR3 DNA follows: TGTGCCAGCAGTACCAGGTTTTCTGGCTACACCTTC. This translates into CASSTRFSGYTF.

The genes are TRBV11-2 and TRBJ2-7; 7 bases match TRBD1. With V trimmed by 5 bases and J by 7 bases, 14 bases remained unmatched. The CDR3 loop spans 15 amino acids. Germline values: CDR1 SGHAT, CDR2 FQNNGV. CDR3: CASSHLVTGAGEQYF. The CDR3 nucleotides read TGTGCCAGCAGCCACCTGGTAACAGGGGCTGGTGAGCAGTACTTC. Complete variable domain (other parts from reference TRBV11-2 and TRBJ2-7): EAGVAQSPRYKIIEKRQSVAFWCNPISGHATLYWYQQILGQGPKLLIQFQNNGVVDDSQLPKDRFSAERLKGVDSTLKIQPAKLEDSAVYLCASSHLVTGAGEQYFGPGTRLTVT.

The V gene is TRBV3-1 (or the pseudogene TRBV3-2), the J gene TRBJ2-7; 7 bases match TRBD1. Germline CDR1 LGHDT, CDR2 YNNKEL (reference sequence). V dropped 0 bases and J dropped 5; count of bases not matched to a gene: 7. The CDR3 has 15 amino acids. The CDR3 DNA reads TGTGCCAGCAGCCAAGATCCGACAGGGAGCGACGAGCAGTACTTC. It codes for CASSQDPTGSDEQYF.

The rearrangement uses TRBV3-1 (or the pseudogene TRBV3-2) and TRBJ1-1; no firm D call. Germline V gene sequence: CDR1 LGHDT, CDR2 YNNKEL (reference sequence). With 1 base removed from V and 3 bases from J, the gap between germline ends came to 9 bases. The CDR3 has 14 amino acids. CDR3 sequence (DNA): TGTGCCAGCAGCCAAGGGGCCATCTACACTGAAGCTTTCTTT. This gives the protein CASSQGAIYTEAFF.

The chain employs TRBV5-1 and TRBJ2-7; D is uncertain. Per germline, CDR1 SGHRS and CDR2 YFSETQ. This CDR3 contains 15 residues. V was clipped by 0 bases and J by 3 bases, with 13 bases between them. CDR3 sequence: CASSLVYPSIYEQYF. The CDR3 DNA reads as TGCGCCAGCAGCTTGGTCTACCCCTCAATCTACGAGCAGTACTTC.

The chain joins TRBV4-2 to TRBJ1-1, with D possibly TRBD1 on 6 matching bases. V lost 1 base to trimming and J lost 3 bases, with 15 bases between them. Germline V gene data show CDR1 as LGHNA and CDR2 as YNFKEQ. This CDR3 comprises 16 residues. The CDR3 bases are TGTGCCAGCAGCCAAGGGGCGAGGCCAGGGGACACTGAAGCTTTCTTT. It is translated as CASSQGARPGDTEAFF.

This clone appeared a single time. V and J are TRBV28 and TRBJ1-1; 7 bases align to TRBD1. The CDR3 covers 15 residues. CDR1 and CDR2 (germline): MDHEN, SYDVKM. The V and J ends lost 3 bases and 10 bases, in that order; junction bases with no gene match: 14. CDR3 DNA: TGTGCCAGCAGTTTTTCAGGAGGGTGGGGACAGAGAGCTTTCTTT. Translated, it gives CASSFSGGWGQRAFF.

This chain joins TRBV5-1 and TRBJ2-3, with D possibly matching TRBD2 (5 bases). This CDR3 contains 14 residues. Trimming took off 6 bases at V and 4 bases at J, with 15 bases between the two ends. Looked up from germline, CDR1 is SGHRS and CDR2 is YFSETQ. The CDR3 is CASTHGLMADTQYF. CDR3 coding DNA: TGCGCCAGCACTCACGGACTCATGGCAGATACGCAGTATTTT.

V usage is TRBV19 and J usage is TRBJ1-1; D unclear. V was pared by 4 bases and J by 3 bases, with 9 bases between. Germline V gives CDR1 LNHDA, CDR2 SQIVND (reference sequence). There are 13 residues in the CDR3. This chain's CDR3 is CASSTIRDTEAFF. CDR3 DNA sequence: TGTGCCAGTAGTACCATCCGGGACACTGAAGCTTTCTTT. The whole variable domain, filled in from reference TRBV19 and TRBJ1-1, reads DGGITQSPKYLFRKEGQNVTLSCEQNLNHDAMYWYRQDPGQGLRLIYYSQIVNDFQKGDIAEGYSVSREKKESFPLTVTSAQKNPTAFYLCASSTIRDTEAFFGQGTRLTVV.

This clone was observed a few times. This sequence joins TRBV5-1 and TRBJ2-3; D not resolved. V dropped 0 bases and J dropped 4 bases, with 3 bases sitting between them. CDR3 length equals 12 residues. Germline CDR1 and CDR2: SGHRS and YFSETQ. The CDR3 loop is CASSLVADTQYF. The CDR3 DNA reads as TGCGCCAGCAGCTTGGTCGCAGATACGCAGTATTTT.

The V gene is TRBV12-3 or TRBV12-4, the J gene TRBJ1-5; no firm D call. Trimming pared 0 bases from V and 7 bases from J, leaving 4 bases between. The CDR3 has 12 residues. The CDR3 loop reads CASSLAQQPQHF. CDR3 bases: TGTGCCAGCAGTTTAGCGCAGCAGCCCCAGCATTTT.

CDR3 sequence: CASSRGTGARVSDQPQHF. CDR3 nucleotide sequence: TGTGCCAGCAGCAGAGGGACAGGGGCGCGGGTTTCGGATCAGCCCCAGCATTTT. The chain couples TRBV9 to TRBJ1-5; TRBD1 aligns across 10 bases. This CDR3 contains 18 residues. Germline CDR1 is SGDLS and CDR2 is YYNGEE. The ends lost 4 bases at V and 5 bases at J; junction bases unmatched: 15.

CDR3 protein: CASSEVADYQPQHF. The CDR3 nucleotides read TGTGCCAGCAGTGAAGTGGCAGACTATCAGCCCCAGCATTTT. The chain employs TRBV6-1 and TRBJ1-5; D call uncertain. The germline V gene encodes CDR1 MNHNS and CDR2 SASEGT. V was trimmed by 1 base and J by 5 bases, leaving 9 bases between them. The CDR3 runs 14 residues.

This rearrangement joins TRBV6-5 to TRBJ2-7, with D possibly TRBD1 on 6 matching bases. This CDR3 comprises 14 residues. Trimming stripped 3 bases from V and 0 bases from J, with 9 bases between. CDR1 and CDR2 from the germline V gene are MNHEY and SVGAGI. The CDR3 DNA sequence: TGTGCCAGCAGTTATACAGGGTTCTCCTACGAGCAGTACTTC. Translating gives CASSYTGFSYEQYF.

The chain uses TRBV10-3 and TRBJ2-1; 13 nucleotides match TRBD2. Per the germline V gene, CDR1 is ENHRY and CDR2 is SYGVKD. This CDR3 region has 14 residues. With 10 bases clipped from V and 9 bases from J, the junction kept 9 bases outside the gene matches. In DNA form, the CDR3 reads TGTGCCACCCTACTAGCGGGAGGGCGCGGTGAGCAGTTCTTC. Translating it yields CATLLAGGRGEQFF.

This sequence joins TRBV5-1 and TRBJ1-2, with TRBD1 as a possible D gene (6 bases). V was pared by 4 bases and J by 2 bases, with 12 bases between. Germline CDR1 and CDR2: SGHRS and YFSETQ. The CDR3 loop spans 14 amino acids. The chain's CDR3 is CASSEATGNYGYTF. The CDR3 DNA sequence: TGCGCCAGCAGCGAGGCAACAGGGAACTATGGCTACACCTTC.

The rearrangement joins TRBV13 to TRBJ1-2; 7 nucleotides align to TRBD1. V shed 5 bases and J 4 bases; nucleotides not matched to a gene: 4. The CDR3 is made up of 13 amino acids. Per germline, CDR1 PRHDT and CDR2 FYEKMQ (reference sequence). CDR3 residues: CASSKDRAYGYTF. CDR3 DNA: TGTGCCAGCAGCAAAGACAGGGCCTATGGCTACACCTTC.

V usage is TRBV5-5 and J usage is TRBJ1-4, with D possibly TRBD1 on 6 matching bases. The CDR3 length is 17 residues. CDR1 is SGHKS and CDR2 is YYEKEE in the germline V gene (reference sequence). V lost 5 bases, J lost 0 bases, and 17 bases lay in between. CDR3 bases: TGTGCCAGCAGGACCAGACTAGGGGGGGCAACTAATGAAAAACTGTTTTTT. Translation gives CASRTRLGGATNEKLFF. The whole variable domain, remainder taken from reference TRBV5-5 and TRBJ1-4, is DAGVTQSPTHLIKTRGQQVTLRCSPISGHKSVSWYQQVLGQGPQFIFQYYEKEERGRGNFPDRFSARQFPNYSSELNVNALLLGDSALYLCASRTRLGGATNEKLFFGSGTQLSVL.

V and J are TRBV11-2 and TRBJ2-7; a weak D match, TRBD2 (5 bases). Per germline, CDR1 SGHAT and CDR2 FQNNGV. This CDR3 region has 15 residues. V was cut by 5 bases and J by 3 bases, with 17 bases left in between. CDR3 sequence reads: CASSQIRGTRYEQYF. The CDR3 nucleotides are TGTGCCAGCAGCCAAATTCGGGGTACGCGCTACGAGCAGTACTTC.

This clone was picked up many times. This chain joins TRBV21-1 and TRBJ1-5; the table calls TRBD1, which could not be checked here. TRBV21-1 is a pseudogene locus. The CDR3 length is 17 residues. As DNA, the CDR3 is TGTGCCAGCAGCAAAGTCTGTCAGGGGGGAGGCAATCAGCCCCAGCATTTT. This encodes CASSKVCQGGGNQPQHF.

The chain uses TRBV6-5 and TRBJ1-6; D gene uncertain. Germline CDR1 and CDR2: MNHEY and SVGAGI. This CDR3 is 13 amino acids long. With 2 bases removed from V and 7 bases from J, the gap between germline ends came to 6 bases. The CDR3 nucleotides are TGTGCCAGCAGTTACCTCAGGAATTCACCCCTCCACTTT. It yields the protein CASSYLRNSPLHF.

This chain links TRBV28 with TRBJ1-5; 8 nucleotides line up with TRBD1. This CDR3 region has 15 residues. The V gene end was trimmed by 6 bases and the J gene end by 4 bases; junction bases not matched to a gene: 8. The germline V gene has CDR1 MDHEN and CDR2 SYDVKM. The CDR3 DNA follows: TGTGCCAGCAGGGGTAGACAGGGGAAAAATCAGCCCCAGCATTTT. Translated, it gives CASRGRQGKNQPQHF.

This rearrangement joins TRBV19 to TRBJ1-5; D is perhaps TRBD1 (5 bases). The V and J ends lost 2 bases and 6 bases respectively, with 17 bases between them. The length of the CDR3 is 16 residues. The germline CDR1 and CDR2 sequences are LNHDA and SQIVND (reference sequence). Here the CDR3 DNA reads TGTGCCAGTAGTATAAGGGTAGGGGTGATTCTTCAGCCCCAGCATTTT. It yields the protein CASSIRVGVILQPQHF.

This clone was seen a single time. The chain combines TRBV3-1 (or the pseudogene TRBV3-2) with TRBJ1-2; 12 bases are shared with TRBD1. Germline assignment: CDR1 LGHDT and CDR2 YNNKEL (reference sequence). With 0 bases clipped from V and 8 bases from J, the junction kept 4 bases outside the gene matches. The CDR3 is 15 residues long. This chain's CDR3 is CASSQDPGTGGGYTF. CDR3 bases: TGTGCCAGCAGCCAAGATCCCGGGACAGGGGGCGGCTACACCTTC.